These 32 T cell receptor beta chains came from one sample sequenced in a study of blood T cells in healthy people across ages. A sample-barcoded 5' primer and a J-beta primer mix were used in a second PCR of about 7 to 11 cycles. Each CDR3 protein is one row after TCRdb ran MiXCR on the 5' RACE reads. The sample lists roughly 730,000 distinct CDR3 sequences, about 56% occurring once. Sequencing was done on a sample of blood. Source of these receptors: a man aged 40-49 years in good health.

The rearrangement links TRBV3-1 to TRBJ2-3, with 15 nucleotides matching TRBD2. This CDR3 is built from 20 residues. Germline loops: CDR1 LGHDT, CDR2 YNNKEL (reference sequence). Trimming at V came to 0 bases and at J to 3 bases, leaving 10 bases not matched to a gene. CDR3 nucleotide sequence: TGTGCCAGCAGCCAAGATATTCCCGGACTAGCGGGAGGGCGGACAGATACGCAGTATTTT. This translates into CASSQDIPGLAGGRTDTQYF.

The gene calls are TRBV7-3 and TRBJ2-2; D is unresolved. Germline V gives CDR1 SGHTA, CDR2 FQGTGA. V lost 5 bases, J lost 5 bases, and 12 bases lay in between. The CDR3 extends over 14 amino acids. CDR3 DNA sequence: TGTGCCAGCAGCCTGTTAAGTGAAACCGGGGAGCTGTTTTTT. Protein sequence: CASSLLSETGELFF.

The CDR3 here is CASSQGLGRIRRETQYF. The CDR3 DNA is TGTGCCAGCAGCCAAGGATTGGGACGGATAAGACGAGAGACCCAGTACTTC. V is TRBV14 and J is TRBJ2-7; perhaps D is TRBD1 or TRBD2 (5 bases each). The end of the DNA fits TRBJ2-5 better, so the J call may be wrong. This CDR3 is 17 amino acids long. Germline V gene sequence: CDR1 SGHDN, CDR2 FVKESK.

This clonotype occurred many times. The chain combines TRBV7-3 with TRBJ2-1, with 9 bases that match TRBD1. Germline assignment: CDR1 SGHTA and CDR2 FQGTGA. The CDR3 is 15 residues long. V gave up 5 bases and J gave up 7 bases; unmatched junction bases: 9. The CDR3 DNA sequence: TGTGCCAGCAGCCCTTGGGCGACAGGGGGGAATGAGCAGTTCTTC. Its translation: CASSPWATGGNEQFF.

The chain combines TRBV12-3 or TRBV12-4 with TRBJ2-1; D may be TRBD2 (5 bases). This CDR3 is built from 12 residues. Trimming cost V 6 bases and J 9 bases, with 12 bases left between them. Here the CDR3 DNA reads TGTGCCAGCAGCTATGGGAGTACTGAGCAGTTCTTC. Translated: CASSYGSTEQFF.

The J gene is TRBJ1-4, the V gene TRBV27, with D possibly matching TRBD1 (6 bases). V gave up 5 bases and J gave up 4 bases, with 17 bases separating them. The CDR3 length is 16 residues. Germline V gene data show CDR1 as MNHEY and CDR2 as SMNVEV (reference sequence). The CDR3 loop is CASSPSVGAGNEKLFF. As DNA, the CDR3 is TGTGCCAGCAGTCCCTCTGTGGGGGCTGGTAATGAAAAACTGTTTTTT. The whole variable domain, remainder taken from reference TRBV27 and TRBJ1-4, is EAQVTQNPRYLITVTGKKLTVTCSQNMNHEYMSWYRQDPGLGLRQIYYSMNVEVTDKGDVPEGYKVSRKEKRNFPLILESPSPNQTSLYFCASSPSVGAGNEKLFFGSGTQLSVL.

As for this clonotype: Mismatch with germline at one junction end may stem from a read error. The rearrangement joins TRBV28 to TRBJ2-5; 12 bases map to TRBD2. Germline CDR1 MDHEN, CDR2 SYDVKM. This CDR3 region has 16 residues. CDR3 in amino acids: CAGSPGLAGRGETQYF. For the CDR3, the DNA is TGTGCCGGCAGCCCAGGACTAGCGGGAAGAGGAGAGACCCAGTACTTC.

CDR3 amino acids: CASSLTGGLNYEQYF. Written as DNA, the CDR3 is TGTGCCAGCAGCCTCACGGGTGGCCTTAACTACGAGCAGTACTTC. The chain employs TRBV14 and TRBJ2-7; no reliable D call. Per the germline V gene, CDR1 is SGHDN and CDR2 is FVKESK. This CDR3 is built from 15 residues. The germline V and J ends were trimmed by 4 bases and 3 bases, with 16 bases remaining between them.

A few counts support this clonotype. The CDR3 DNA sequence: TGTGCCAGCAGTTACGCAGGGAGAACCTACGAGCAGTACTTC. This codes for CASSYAGRTYEQYF. V is TRBV6-5 and J is TRBJ2-7; D tentatively fits TRBD1 or TRBD2 (5 bases each). Germline CDR1 is MNHEY and CDR2 is SVGAGI. The germline V and J ends were trimmed by 2 bases and 2 bases, with 10 bases remaining between them. The CDR3 totals 14 residues.

This clonotype turned up a few times. The rearrangement joins TRBV5-1 to TRBJ2-5; 8 positions match TRBD2. The V gene's germline CDR1 is SGHRS and CDR2 YFSETQ. The CDR3 has 17 amino acids. The ends lost 7 bases at V and 1 base at J; junction bases unmatched: 15. Here the CDR3 reads CASRYLGRRGAQETQYF. CDR3 bases: TGCGCCAGCCGCTACTTGGGACGGCGGGGGGCCCAAGAGACCCAGTACTTC.

The CDR3, as DNA: TGTGCCAGCAGCCTCCTGGACAGGGGCTTCACAGATACGCAGTATTTT. Translation: CASSLLDRGFTDTQYF. The chain combines TRBV3-1 with TRBJ2-3, with TRBD1 matching 9 bases. CDR3 length: 16 residues. Trimming took 4 bases from V and 2 from J; bases not matched to a gene: 7. Germline V gives CDR1 LGHDT, CDR2 YNNKEL (reference sequence).

V is TRBV2 and J is TRBJ2-5; either TRBD1 or TRBD2 may supply D (5 bases each). With 6 bases removed from V and 2 bases from J, the gap between germline ends came to 10 bases. CDR1 and CDR2 (germline): SNHLY, FYNNEI. The CDR3 is 13 amino acids. The CDR3 DNA reads TGTGCCAGCAGGGGGGACGAACAAGAGACCCAGTACTTC. This sequence encodes CASRGDEQETQYF.

The rearrangement joins TRBV5-1 to TRBJ2-5; the D is unclear. V shed 5 bases and J shed 1 base, with 15 bases lying between them. Germline V lookup: CDR1 SGHRS, CDR2 YFSETQ. The CDR3 is 15 residues long. The CDR3 loop is CASSVSVAIQETQYF. The DNA for the CDR3 is TGCGCCAGCAGTGTATCAGTCGCTATCCAAGAGACCCAGTACTTC.

The chain uses TRBV9 and TRBJ2-1; no firm D call. V was clipped by 2 bases and J by 7 bases, with 7 bases between them. Germline-derived CDR1 and CDR2 are SGDLS and YYNGEE. There are 12 residues in the CDR3. The CDR3 is CASSVFGNEQFF. CDR3 sequence (DNA): TGTGCCAGCAGCGTGTTCGGGAATGAGCAGTTCTTC.

The chain has TRBV5-1 and TRBJ1-4; D gene ambiguous. There are 14 residues in the CDR3. Germline CDR1 reads SGHRS; CDR2 reads YFSETQ. V was shortened by 0 bases and J by 6 bases, with 9 bases between the two germline ends. The CDR3 here is CASSLVRPYEKLFF. As DNA, the CDR3 is TGCGCCAGCAGCTTGGTGAGACCATATGAAAAACTGTTTTTT.

This chain connects TRBV20-1 to TRBJ2-3; 8 bases align to TRBD1. There are 15 residues in the CDR3. Germline assignment: CDR1 DFQATT and CDR2 SNEGSKA (reference sequence). V shed 6 bases and J 1 base; nucleotides not matched to a gene: 9. Here the CDR3 DNA reads TGCAGTGCGGAACGAACAGGGGGGCGCACAGATACGCAGTATTTT. As protein: CSAERTGGRTDTQYF.

The chain combines TRBV5-1 with TRBJ1-4; 7 positions agree with TRBD1. The CDR3 is made up of 15 amino acids. CDR1 SGHRS and CDR2 YFSETQ come from the germline V gene. Trimming removed 0 bases from V and 3 bases from J; junction bases left unmatched: 2. This CDR3 reads CASSLEQGANEKLFF. DNA of the CDR3: TGCGCCAGCAGCTTGGAGCAGGGGGCTAATGAAAAACTGTTTTTT.

CDR3 nucleotides: TGTGCCAGCAGTTTCGGGGCCAGGGGAACATTCGAGCAGTACTTC. Protein: CASSFGARGTFEQYF. The chain uses TRBV28 and TRBJ2-7; D is perhaps TRBD1 (6 bases). The CDR3 spans 15 residues. CDR1 is MDHEN, CDR2 SYDVKM, per germline. V lost 3 bases to trimming and J lost 6 bases, with 18 bases between them.

With respect to this clonotype: A much larger clone sits a single nucleotide away, making a read error possible. The rearrangement joins TRBV6-2 or TRBV6-3 to TRBJ2-3, with 9 positions matching TRBD2. This CDR3 contains 15 residues. Germline-derived CDR1 and CDR2 are MNHEY and SVGEGT. Losses at the gene ends were 5 bases for V and 3 bases for J; bases not matched to a gene: 6. The CDR3: CASSPREGGTDTQYF. CDR3 sequence (DNA): TGTGCCAGCAGTCCGCGGGAGGGTGGGACAGATACGCAGTATTTT.

The rearrangement joins TRBV15 to TRBJ2-1; 8 nucleotides align to TRBD2. Gene TRBJ2-7 matches the end of the DNA better, so the J call may be wrong. CDR3 length: 16 amino acids. Looked up from germline, CDR1 is LNHNV and CDR2 is YYDKDF (reference sequence). The CDR3 loop is CATSRVAGSSYNEQYF. CDR3 nucleotides: TGTGCCACCAGCAGAGTAGCGGGGAGCTCCTACAATGAGCAGTACTTC.

This clonotype was found a few times. The chain employs TRBV14 and TRBJ2-3; 14 bases align to TRBD2. V lost 4 bases to trimming and J lost 5 bases; unmatched junction nucleotides: 17. The CDR3 is 20 amino acids. Germline V gene data show CDR1 as SGHDN and CDR2 as FVKESK. CDR3 region: CASSLFHRTTSGRGRDTQYF. CDR3 coding DNA: TGTGCCAGCAGCCTGTTTCACCGCACGACTAGCGGGAGGGGAAGAGATACGCAGTATTTT.

The chain carries TRBV12-3 or TRBV12-4 and TRBJ2-1, with 13 bases lining up with TRBD2. CDR3 size: 19 residues. Unmatched junction bases numbered 17, after V lost 3 bases and J lost 9 bases. CDR3 region: CASSLGATSGRARSAEQFF. The CDR3 DNA reads as TGTGCCAGCAGTTTGGGGGCCACTAGCGGGAGGGCCCGTTCCGCTGAGCAGTTCTTC.

The rearrangement uses TRBV6-1 and TRBJ1-5; D gene uncertain. The CDR3 is 11 amino acids. Between the trimmed V and J ends, which lost 3 bases and 5 bases, there was a span of 2 bases. Germline assignment: CDR1 MNHNS and CDR2 SASEGT. CDR3 protein: CASSDYQPQHF. CDR3 coding DNA: TGTGCCAGCAGTGATTATCAGCCCCAGCATTTT.

The chain has TRBV29-1 and TRBJ2-5; D unresolved. The CDR3 covers 11 residues. V was trimmed by 6 bases and J by 14 bases, leaving 19 bases between them. The germline gives CDR1 SQVTM, CDR2 ANQGSEA. The CDR3 reads CSVATEYEHYF. CDR3 bases: TGCAGCGTCGCCACAGAGTACGAGCATTACTTC.

Turning to this clonotype: An end of the junction does not agree with germline; a read error may underlie this. The genes are TRBV6-5 and TRBJ2-7, with D possibly being TRBD2 (5 bases). The CDR3 runs to 13 residues. Germline V gene sequence: CDR1 MNHEY, CDR2 SVGAGI. The CDR3 DNA reads as TGTGTCAGCAGTTACCGGGGAACGGCCGAGCAGTACTTC. It yields the protein CVSSYRGTAEQYF.

The chain combines TRBV6-1 with TRBJ2-3, with D tentatively TRBD1 (7 bases). The CDR3 is 14 amino acids. The V and J ends lost 3 bases and 4 bases respectively, with 11 bases between them. Looked up from germline, CDR1 is MNHNS and CDR2 is SASEGT. The CDR3 reads CASSEGRGADTQYF. The CDR3, as DNA: TGTGCCAGCAGTGAGGGCAGGGGGGCAGATACGCAGTATTTT.

The chain carries TRBV7-9 and TRBJ1-4; 7 positions agree with TRBD1. V was pared by 8 bases and J by 0 bases, with 9 bases of the junction left unmatched. Germline V CDR1 and CDR2: SEHNR, FQNEAQ (reference sequence). This CDR3 is 16 amino acids long. The DNA for the CDR3 is TGTGCCAGCGGGAGGGACAGCGCCTCAACTAATGAAAAACTGTTTTTT. Protein sequence: CASGRDSASTNEKLFF.

As concerns this clonotype: The junction shows a germline mismatch at one end, possibly a read error. The V call is TRBV14, the J call TRBJ2-7, with 12 bases identical to TRBD2. The CDR3 consists of 15 residues. Germline CDR1 reads SGHDN; CDR2 reads FVKESK. CDR3 coding DNA: TGTGCCAGCAGCCCCAGACTAGCGGGGGACTACGGGCAGTACTTC. Translation gives CASSPRLAGDYGQYF.

This rearrangement joins TRBV5-1 to TRBJ2-7; D may be TRBD1 or TRBD2 (5 bases each). Trimming removed 3 bases from V and 2 bases from J, with 15 bases in between. CDR3 size: 15 residues. From germline, CDR1 is SGHRS and CDR2 YFSETQ. The CDR3 loop reads CASSSGRLAAYEQYF. CDR3 DNA sequence: TGCGCCAGCAGCTCGGGGCGGCTTGCGGCCTACGAGCAGTACTTC.

Only a few counts were recorded for this clonotype. CDR3 sequence reads: CASSLGNAGGTDTQYF. The DNA for the CDR3 is TGCGCCAGCAGCTTGGGGAATGCCGGGGGGACAGATACGCAGTATTTT. J is TRBJ2-3 and V is TRBV5-1; TRBD2 aligns across 7 bases. The junction had 7 bases not matched to a gene; V was cut back by 0 bases and J by 3 bases. The CDR3 extends over 16 amino acids. Germline V lookup: CDR1 SGHRS, CDR2 YFSETQ. Full variable domain (outside the CDR3, taken from reference TRBV5-1 and TRBJ2-3): KAGVTQTPRYLIKTRGQQVTLSCSPISGHRSVSWYQQTPGQGLQFLFEYFSETQRNKGNFPGRFSGRQFSNSRSEMNVSTLELGDSALYLCASSLGNAGGTDTQYFGPGTRLTVL.

This clonotype was found a few times. The chain combines TRBV6-2 or TRBV6-3 with TRBJ2-5; 10 positions agree with TRBD1. The junction had 7 bases not matched to a gene; V was cut back by 5 bases and J by 4 bases. The length of the CDR3 is 15 residues. Germline lookup yields CDR1 MNHEY and CDR2 SVGEGT. CDR3 loop: CASSASTGGGETQYF. CDR3 DNA: TGTGCCAGCAGTGCTTCGACAGGGGGCGGAGAGACCCAGTACTTC.

The rearrangement joins TRBV3-1 to TRBJ2-1, with D unclear. Germline-derived CDR1 and CDR2 are LGHDT and YNNKEL (reference sequence). The CDR3 runs 12 residues. Deletions cut 4 bases from V and 7 bases from J, with 8 bases between. The CDR3, as DNA: TGTGCCAGCAGCCGAGATCCTAATGAGCAGTTCTTC. Protein product: CASSRDPNEQFF.